This is a list of T cell receptor beta chains from one sample in a study of cytomegalovirus exposure and HLA in healthy donors. This table comes from immunoSEQ multiplex PCR, and its TCRdb copy is limited to in-frame clones, with some not included. This sample has some 110,000 clones; roughly 66% occur once, and the top ten carry 2.2%. Specimen: PBMCs. The receptor set was obtained from a woman aged 25-40 years in good health and CMV-seronegative. Each CDR3 is given with its conserved first and last residue. A D gene is named only where the DNA matches it firmly. Clone sizes are given selectively: once, few, many, or a class where the clone is expanded.

TGTGCCAGCAGGGGAGGGGCTAACTATGGCTACACCTTC,CASRGGANYGYTF,TRBV2,.,TRBJ1-2,.
TGTGCCAGCAGGGGGTGGGGGCAGGGCACAGATACGCAGTATTTT,CASRGWGQGTDTQYF,TRBV6-5,.,TRBJ2-3,.
TGTGCCAGCAGCTTGGGACAGAATTATCAAGAGACCCAGTACTTC,CASSLGQNYQETQYF,TRBV7-9,TRBD1,TRBJ2-5,few
TGTGCCAGCAGCTCGACTAGTAATGAGCAGTTCTTC,CASSSTSNEQFF,TRBV7-3,.,TRBJ2-1,once
TGTGCCAGCAGCTTGATTCTAACCGGGGAGCTGTTTTTT,CASSLILTGELFF,TRBV7-6,.,TRBJ2-2,.
TGTGCCAGCAGAAAAAGACTAGCGGGAGGTTACCAAGAGACCCAGTACTTC,CASRKRLAGGYQETQYF,TRBV5-4,TRBD2,TRBJ2-5,.
TGCGCCAGCAGCCAAAGACTAGCGGGGGACTACGAGCAGTACTTC,CASSQRLAGDYEQYF,TRBV4-1,TRBD2,TRBJ2-7,.
TGTGCCAGCAGCCGAGGGACAGAATTCTCCTTC,CASSRGTEFSF,TRBV5-8,TRBD1,TRBJ1-2,.
TGTGCCAGCAGCGCGAGGGGGCCGGATGAAAAACTGTTTTTT,CASSARGPDEKLFF,TRBV7-9,TRBD1,TRBJ1-4,few
TGTGCCAGCAGAGGGACTAGCGCGCTCACAGATACGCAGTATTTT,CASRGTSALTDTQYF,TRBV2,TRBD2,TRBJ2-3,.
TGTGCCAGCAGCGATTCTACAGGGAACACTGAAGCTTTCTTT,CASSDSTGNTEAFF,TRBV7-9,.,TRBJ1-1,.
TGCGCCAGCAGCCAAGAATGGAGCAGGGCCGCACCGAATTCACCCCTCCACTTT,CASSQEWSRAAPNSPLHF,TRBV4-1,.,TRBJ1-6,few
TGTGCCAGCAGGGCCGGGCTACGGGGCACTGAAGCTTTCTTT,CASRAGLRGTEAFF,TRBV6-1,.,TRBJ1-1,few
TGTGCCAGCAGTACTCCCGTCGAGGGACATGCGAACACTGAAGCTTTCTTT,CASSTPVEGHANTEAFF,TRBV28,.,TRBJ1-1,.
TGTGCCAGCAGCAAAAGGACAGGGGAGGATGGCTACACCTTC,CASSKRTGEDGYTF,TRBV21-1,.,TRBJ1-2,.
TGTGCCAGCAGTTACTTAAGGGACTATCCGGAGCAGTACTTC,CASSYLRDYPEQYF,TRBV6-5,TRBD2,TRBJ2-7,.
TGTGCCAGCAGCCGCCGGGGACTAGCGGTAGGCACAGATACGCAGTATTTT,CASSRRGLAVGTDTQYF,TRBV11-3,TRBD2,TRBJ2-3,.
TGTGCCAGCACCGACCCGGGACAGACCTACGAGCAGTACTTC,CASTDPGQTYEQYF,TRBV28,TRBD1,TRBJ2-7,.
TGTGCCAGCAGCTTGACAGCCTACGAGCAGTACTTC,CASSLTAYEQYF,TRBV5-6,.,TRBJ2-7,once
TGTGCCAGCAGTTACTCGACTAGCGGGAGGTACGAGCAGTACTTC,CASSYSTSGRYEQYF,TRBV6-5,TRBD2,TRBJ2-7,few
TGTGCCAGCAGCCCAGAACAGGGTTCCACTGAAGCTTTCTTT,CASSPEQGSTEAFF,TRBV7-8,.,TRBJ1-1,.
TGCGCCAGCACTGGACTCGCAAAAAATGAGCAGTTCTTC,CASTGLAKNEQFF,TRBV10-2,.,TRBJ2-1,.
TGCGCCAGCAGCCAACGGGGAGGCCCACTTAACTATGGCTACACCTTC,CASSQRGGPLNYGYTF,TRBV4-1,.,TRBJ1-2,.
TGTGCCTCCCAGGGTGAACGCGGCTACACCTTC,CASQGERGYTF,TRBV30,.,TRBJ1-2,few
TGTGCCAGCAGCTTAGCCCCATCCTACGAGCAGTACTTC,CASSLAPSYEQYF,TRBV11-2,.,TRBJ2-7,.
TGTGCCTGGACAACCGGGACTAGCGGCACAGATACGCAGTATTTT,CAWTTGTSGTDTQYF,TRBV30,TRBD2,TRBJ2-3,.
TGTGCCAGCTCACGAACCGGGACAGACTATGGCTACACCTTC,CASSRTGTDYGYTF,TRBV18,TRBD1,TRBJ1-2,.
TGTGCCAGCAGGGGACTAGTTACTGAGCAGTTCTTC,CASRGLVTEQFF,TRBV2,TRBD2,TRBJ2-1,.